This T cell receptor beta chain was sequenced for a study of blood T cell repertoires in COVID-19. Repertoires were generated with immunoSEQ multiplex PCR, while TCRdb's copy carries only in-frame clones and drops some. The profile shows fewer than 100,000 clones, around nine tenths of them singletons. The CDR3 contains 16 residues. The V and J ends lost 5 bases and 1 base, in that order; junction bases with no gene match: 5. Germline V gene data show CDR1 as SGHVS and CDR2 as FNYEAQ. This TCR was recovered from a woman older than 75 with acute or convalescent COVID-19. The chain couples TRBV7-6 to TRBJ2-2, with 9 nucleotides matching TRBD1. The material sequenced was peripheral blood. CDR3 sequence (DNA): TGTGCCAGCAGCGACCAGACAGGGGGGAACACCGGGGAGCTGTTTTTT. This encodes CASSDQTGGNTGELFF.